This section outlines one T cell receptor beta chain sequence together with its context. CDR3 size: 15 residues. The germline CDR1 and CDR2 sequences are SGHNT and YYREEE (reference sequence). Trimming pared 1 base from V and 5 bases from J, leaving 16 bases between. PCR amplification relied on 60 Vbeta primers (plus 13 Jbeta primers). Some clones are missing from TCRdb's copy, which holds only in-frame ones; the method was immunoSEQ multiplex PCR. The sample table includes around 100,000 clones. This sample is drawn from a study of cytomegalovirus exposure and HLA in healthy donors. This clonotype was sampled from a man in his forties in good health and CMV-seronegative. The chain employs TRBV5-4 and TRBJ2-7, with no clear D. The sample comprised PBMCs. DNA for the CDR3: TGTGCCAGCAGCTTGTCCCGGTATGCTGCCCACGAGCAGTACTTC. It translates to CASSLSRYAAHEQYF.